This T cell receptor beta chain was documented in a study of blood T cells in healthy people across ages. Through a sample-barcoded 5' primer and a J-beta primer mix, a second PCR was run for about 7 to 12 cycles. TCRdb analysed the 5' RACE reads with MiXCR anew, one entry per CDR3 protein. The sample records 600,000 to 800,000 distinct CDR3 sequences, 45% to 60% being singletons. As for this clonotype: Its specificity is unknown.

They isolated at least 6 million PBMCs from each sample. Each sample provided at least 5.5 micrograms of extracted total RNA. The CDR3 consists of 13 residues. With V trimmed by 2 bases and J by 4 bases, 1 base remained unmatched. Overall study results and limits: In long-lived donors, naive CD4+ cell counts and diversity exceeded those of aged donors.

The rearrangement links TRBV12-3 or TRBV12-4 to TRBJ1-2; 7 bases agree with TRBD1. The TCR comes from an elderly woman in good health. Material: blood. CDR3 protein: CASSLPGGYGYTF. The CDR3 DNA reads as TGTGCCAGCAGTTTACCAGGGGGCTATGGCTACACCTTC.